The 8 T cell receptor beta chains listed next were all sequenced from one sample in a study of regulatory T cells in long-lasting Graves disease. The time point was: persistent/refractory GD, antithyroid drugs over 5 years with positive TRAb. The TCR library used RNA extracted from PBMCs. TCR beta libraries were built with iRepertoire HTBI primers and Arm-PCR of CDR3 regions. TCRdb reprocessed the multiplex PCR reads via MiXCR and lists one record per CDR3 protein. The profile shows 400,000 or so distinct CDR3 sequences, less than 25% of them singletons. The sample consisted of peripheral blood mononuclear cells (PBMCs), taken when the disease was refractory, from a patient treated with antithyroid drugs. The receptors originated from a female donor with Graves disease.

V is TRBV7-2 and J is TRBJ2-3; 9 nucleotides align to TRBD2. Trimming removed 3 bases from V and 4 bases from J; junction bases left unmatched: 8. The CDR3 totals 16 residues. Looked up from germline, CDR1 is SGHTA and CDR2 is FQGNSA. The CDR3 loop reads CASSFYPSGISDTQYF. In DNA, the CDR3 is TGTGCCAGCAGCTTCTATCCTAGCGGGATCTCAGATACGCAGTATTTT.

This clonotype was detected ten times or more. The chain couples TRBV30 to TRBJ1-5; D uncertain. V lost 4 bases and J 3 bases, leaving 10 bases between the germline ends. This CDR3 region has 13 residues. Germline V lookup: CDR1 GTSNPN, CDR2 SVGIG (reference sequence). The CDR3 spells CAWKGATNQPQHF. In nucleotides, the CDR3 is TGTGCCTGGAAGGGCGCCACCAATCAGCCCCAGCATTTT. The entire variable domain, with the rest obtained from reference TRBV30 and TRBJ1-5, is as follows: SQTIHQWPATLVQPVGSPLSLECTVEGTSNPNLYWYRQAAGRGLQLLFYSVGIGQISSEVPQNLSASRPQDRQFILSSKKLLLSDSGFYLCAWKGATNQPQHFGDGTRLSIL.

This clonotype was counted ten times or more. This chain connects TRBV7-2 to TRBJ1-1; 11 nucleotides align to TRBD1. J lost 3 bases, V lost 5 bases, and 8 bases had no gene match. CDR3 length: 16 amino acids. Germline V CDR1 and CDR2: SGHTA, FQGNSA. The CDR3 DNA reads as TGTGCCAGCAGCCGGGACAGGGGGAGACCCTACACTGAAGCTTTCTTT. This sequence encodes CASSRDRGRPYTEAFF.

The rearrangement links TRBV27 to TRBJ2-1; D is unclear. CDR1 and CDR2 (germline): MNHEY, SMNVEV (reference sequence). The CDR3 sequence is 13 residues long. Deletions cut 9 bases from V and 8 bases from J, with 17 bases between. This CDR3 is CASGSPWVDEQFF. For the CDR3, the DNA is TGTGCCAGTGGATCCCCTTGGGTCGATGAGCAGTTCTTC.

This clonotype was seen only a few times. This chain joins TRBV7-2 and TRBJ2-1; 8 bases match TRBD2. With 3 bases clipped from V and 8 bases from J, the junction kept 12 bases outside the gene matches. The CDR3 spans 16 residues. Per germline, CDR1 SGHTA and CDR2 FQGNSA. CDR3 nucleotide sequence: TGTGCCAGCAGCTTTACCGGGACTAGGGGCCTCTATGAGCAGTTCTTC. Amino acids: CASSFTGTRGLYEQFF.

This clonotype has at least ten counts. The chain combines TRBV6-1 with TRBJ2-7, with a weak D call TRBD2 (6 bases). Looked up from germline, CDR1 is MNHNS and CDR2 is SASEGT. V was trimmed by 6 bases and J by 6 bases, leaving 21 bases between them. CDR3 length: 15 amino acids. For the CDR3, the DNA is TGTGCCAGCAGGGACCGACGTGGGAGGTGGGGCGAGCAGTACTTC. Translation gives CASRDRRGRWGEQYF.

The chain joins TRBV11-2 to TRBJ2-7; D is uncertain. Trimming removed 5 bases from V and 0 bases from J, with 11 bases in between. The CDR3 length is 14 residues. Germline CDR1 and CDR2: SGHAT and FQNNGV. The CDR3 nucleotides are TGTGCCAGCAGCCTTCAAGGATTCTCCTACGAGCAGTACTTC. As protein: CASSLQGFSYEQYF.

This clonotype was seen a handful of times. This sequence joins TRBV7-2 and TRBJ1-2; TRBD1 aligns across 8 bases. Germline V gene sequence: CDR1 SGHTA, CDR2 FQGNSA. V trimming: 0 bases; J trimming: 6 bases; junction bases outside the gene matches: 6. This CDR3 has 15 amino acids. The CDR3 here is CASSLAGQEFNGYTF. CDR3 nucleotide sequence: TGTGCCAGCAGCTTAGCGGGACAGGAGTTTAATGGCTACACCTTC.